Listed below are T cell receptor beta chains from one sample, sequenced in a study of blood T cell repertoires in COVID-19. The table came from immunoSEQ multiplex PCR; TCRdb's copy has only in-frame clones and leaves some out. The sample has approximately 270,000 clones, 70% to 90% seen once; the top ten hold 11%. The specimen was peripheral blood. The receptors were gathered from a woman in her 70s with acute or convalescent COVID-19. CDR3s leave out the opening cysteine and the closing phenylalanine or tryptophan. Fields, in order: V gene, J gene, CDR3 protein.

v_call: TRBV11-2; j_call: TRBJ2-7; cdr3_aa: ASSPPGAGAYEQY
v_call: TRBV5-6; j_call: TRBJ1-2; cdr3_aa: ASSYGTIGYT
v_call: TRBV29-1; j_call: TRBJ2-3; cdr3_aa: SAEEGPDTQY
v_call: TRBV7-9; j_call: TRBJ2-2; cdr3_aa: ASSKRQGRNTGELF
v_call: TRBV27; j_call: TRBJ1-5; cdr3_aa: ASSFDGDQPQH
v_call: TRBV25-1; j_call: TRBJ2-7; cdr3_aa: ASSELTSGGNYEQY
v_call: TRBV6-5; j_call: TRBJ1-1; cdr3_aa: ASSSHRGARTEAF
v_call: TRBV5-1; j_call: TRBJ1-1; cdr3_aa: ASSRTDRGTEAF
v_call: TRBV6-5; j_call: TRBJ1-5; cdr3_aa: ASSYSRSNQPQH
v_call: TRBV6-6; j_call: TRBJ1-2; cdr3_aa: ASSYPSDGSSGYT
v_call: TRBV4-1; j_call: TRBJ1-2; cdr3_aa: ASSLARGYGYT
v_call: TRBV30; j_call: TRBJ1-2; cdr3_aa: AWEGGFYGYT
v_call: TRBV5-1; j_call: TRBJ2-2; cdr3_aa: ASSATSGYTGELF
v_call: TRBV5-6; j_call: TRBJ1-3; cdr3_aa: ASSLTGTGNTIY
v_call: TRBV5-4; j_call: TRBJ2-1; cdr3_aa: ASSRGTGDYNEQF
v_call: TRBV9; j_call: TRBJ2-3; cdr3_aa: ASSASGGANPDTQY
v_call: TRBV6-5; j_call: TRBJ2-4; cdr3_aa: ASSYSTSGKNIQY
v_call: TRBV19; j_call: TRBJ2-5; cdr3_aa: ASSLLGTVQETQY
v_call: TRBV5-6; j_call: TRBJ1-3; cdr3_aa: ASSLGVGNTIY
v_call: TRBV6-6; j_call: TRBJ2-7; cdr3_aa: ASKQVATYEQY
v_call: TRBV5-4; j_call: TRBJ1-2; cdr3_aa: ASSLELKGYT
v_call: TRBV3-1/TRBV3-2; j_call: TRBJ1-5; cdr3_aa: ASSQGGGGAQH
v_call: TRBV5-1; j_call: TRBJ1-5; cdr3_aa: ASSPRGGDSNQPQH
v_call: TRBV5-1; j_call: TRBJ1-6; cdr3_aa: ASAQTGFGSPLH